What follows describes a single TCR beta chain. The data were obtained in a study of blood T cell repertoires in COVID-19. Background on the study: Sample material is recorded as cDNA or gDNA derived from T cells, B-cell-depleted T cells, or PBMCs.

Produced via immunoSEQ multiplex PCR; TCRdb's table is partial and in-frame only. The sample shows 65,000 to 85,000 clones, roughly 91% of them seen only once. Trimming shortened V by 2 bases and J by 0 bases, and 14 bases separated the two germline ends. In germline, CDR1 is MGHRA, CDR2 YSYEKL. The CDR3 extends over 16 amino acids. Sequencing input: peripheral blood. This chain uses TRBV4-1 with TRBJ2-7; D not resolved. This receptor was identified in a woman aged 18 to 35 with acute or convalescent COVID-19. CDR3 nucleotide sequence: TGCGCCAGCAGCCAAACGACGCAAGGCGGCTCCTACGAGCAGTACTTC. Translating gives CASSQTTQGGSYEQYF.